This TCR beta chain was recorded in a study of T cells in Graves' hyperthyroidism and ophthalmopathy. TCR beta CDR3 sequences were amplified from RNA transcripts. The HTBI set primed first-round TCR CDR3 RT-PCR. TCRdb recomputed calls from the multiplex PCR reads with MiXCR, one row per CDR3 protein. The table lists 500,000 to 600,000 distinct CDR3 sequences, about 45% of them singletons. Findings of the study overall: The majority of expanded thyroid clonotypes above 0.001 also appeared in blood.

Germline loops: CDR1 ENHRY, CDR2 SYGVKD. The CDR3 is 15 amino acids. V shed 7 bases and J 3 bases; nucleotides not matched to a gene: 8. A word on this clonotype: The antigen remains undetermined.

Sequenced sample: peripheral blood or thyroid tissue (not recorded which). The chain recombines TRBV10-3 with TRBJ1-3, with 8 bases fitting TRBD1. The TCR sequence derives from an adult woman with Graves' disease, either hyperthyroidism or ophthalmopathy (not recorded which). The CDR3 here is CAITQGQGGGNTIYF. CDR3 nucleotides: TGTGCCATCACCCAAGGACAGGGAGGTGGAAACACCATATATTTT.